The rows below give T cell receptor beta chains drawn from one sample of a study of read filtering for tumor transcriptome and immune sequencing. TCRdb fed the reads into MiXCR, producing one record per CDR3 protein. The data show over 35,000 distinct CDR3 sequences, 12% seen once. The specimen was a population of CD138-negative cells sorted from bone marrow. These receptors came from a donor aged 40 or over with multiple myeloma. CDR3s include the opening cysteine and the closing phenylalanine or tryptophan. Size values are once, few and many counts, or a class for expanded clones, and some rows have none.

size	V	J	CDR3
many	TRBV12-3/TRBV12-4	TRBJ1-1	CASSGGSMNTEAFF
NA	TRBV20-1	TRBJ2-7	CSARAFRKNYEQYF
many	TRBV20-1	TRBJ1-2	CSAPSGHDLYTF
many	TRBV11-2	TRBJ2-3	CASSQTRDTQYF
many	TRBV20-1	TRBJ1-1	CIAQLFGSTEAFF
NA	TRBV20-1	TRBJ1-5	CSARGTLNQPQHF
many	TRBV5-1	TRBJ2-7	CASSNRDRGSEQYF
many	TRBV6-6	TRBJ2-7	CASVTTATSGQGEQYF
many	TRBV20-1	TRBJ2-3	CSAQRGGPTDTQYF
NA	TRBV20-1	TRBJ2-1	CSVSGGVLEQFF
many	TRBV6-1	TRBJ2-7	CASKATGLSYEQYF
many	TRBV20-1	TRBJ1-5	CSARESGVGGQPQHF
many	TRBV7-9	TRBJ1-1	CASSTQMRGVNTEAFF
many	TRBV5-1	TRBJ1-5	CASSLQWDQPQHF
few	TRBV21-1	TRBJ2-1	CASSKFYNEQFF
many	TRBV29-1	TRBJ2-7	CSVGSSYEQYF
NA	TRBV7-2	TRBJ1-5	CASSLWGQGSNQPQHF
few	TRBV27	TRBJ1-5	CASRGRASGYSNQPQHF
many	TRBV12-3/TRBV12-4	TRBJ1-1	CASSGLRTEAFF
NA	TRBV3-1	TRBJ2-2	CASSMGLHTGELFF
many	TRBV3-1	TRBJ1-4	CASGGTNEKLFF
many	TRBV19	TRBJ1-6	CASSMGTNSPLHF
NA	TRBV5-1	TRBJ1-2	CASLNAGTGYTF
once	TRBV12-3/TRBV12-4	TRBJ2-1	CASRSGQGFGEQFF
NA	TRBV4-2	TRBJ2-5	CDSSQPDRQETQYF
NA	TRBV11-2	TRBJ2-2	CASSIGRGASTGELFF
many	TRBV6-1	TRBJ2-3	CASSPGTSWADTQYF
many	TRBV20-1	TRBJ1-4	CSTGDYEKLFF
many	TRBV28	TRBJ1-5	CASSDNQPQHF
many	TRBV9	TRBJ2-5	CASSVGGRGTQETQYF
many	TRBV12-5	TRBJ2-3	CASGVGTAVGTDTQYF
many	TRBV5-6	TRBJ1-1	CASSWRGGTEAFF
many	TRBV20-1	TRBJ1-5	CSARDNLAQHF
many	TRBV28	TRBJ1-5	CASSSTGIYNQPQHF
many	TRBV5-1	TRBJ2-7	CASSLTVGTEQYF